Detailed here is one T cell receptor beta chain. The antigen it binds to is not known. Base quality data are lacking; no much larger clone is found one base away. Collaborating institutions collected whole blood in K2EDTA tubes following their own protocols. For TCRbeta analysis, collaborators shipped samples in one of three forms: frozen whole blood, isolated PBMCs, or DNA extracted from either of those sample types. At the junction V is shortened by 1 base and J by 3 bases, with 10 bases in between. The germline V gene specifies SGHRS as CDR1 and YFSETQ as CDR2. Taken from cysteine to phenylalanine, the CDR3 has 14 residues. The DNA shown is the 42-base CDR3, in frame from base 1. The data originate from a study of blood T cell repertoires in COVID-19 (dated by TCRdb to 2018 to 2020). In the study overall: The collaborator samples originated in the United States, Italy and Spain and spanned the acute and convalescent phases of COVID-19. The material from the prospective study consisted of cDNA or gDNA derived from T cells, B-cell-depleted T cells, or PBMCs. Deeply sampled blood TCRbeta repertoires from subjects exposed to, actively infected with, or recovered from COVID-19 were included in the dataset. The repertoires were released in a freely available public database intended as a resource for research on the immune response to SARS-CoV-2. Samples were obtained from the ongoing ImmuneRACE study (first 160 participants) and from some 1,300 subjects provided by 6 global collaborators. The sample metadata nearly always contained a de-identified subject ID, COVID-19 status, age in years and sex. Where available, HLA class I and class II types were taken from metadata supplied by the sample provider and were not determined by assay-based typing. The study at large found these results: The quantity of clinical and demographic metadata differed by source and by participant and was supplied without curation.

The immunoSEQ Assay, a bias-controlled multiplex PCR, was used to amplify TCRbeta CDR3 regions from genomic DNA. On the authors' methods: Within the assay, amplification of reference gene primers was used to estimate how many nucleated cells each sample contained. Sequence reads were collapsed and filtered to measure the absolute abundance of every unique TCRbeta CDR3 rearrangement. Productive Simpson clonality was computed per sample as the square root of Simpson's diversity index over productive rearrangements. TCRdb limited this immuneACCESS table to in-frame rearrangements with V and J called. A share of clones is missing; checked studies link under half to unresolved V genes, and the rest is unexplained. The V and J calls and clone size come from that table; D and trimming were worked out from the DNA. The sample yields about 98,000 clones; 86% were counted once. 10% of the sample is held by the ten biggest clonotypes.

Sequences were obtained from peripheral blood. This TCR was recovered from a man between 45 and 60 years old with acute or convalescent COVID-19. The chain is made from TRBV5-1 and TRBJ1-1; no D gene is confidently identified. The bases are TGCGCCAGCAGCTTGCTTACCCGGGACACTGAAGCTTTCTTT. Its translation is CASSLLTRDTEAFF.